A selection of T cell receptor beta chains follows, all from one sample in a study of blood T cell repertoires in COVID-19. Repertoires were generated with immunoSEQ multiplex PCR, while TCRdb's copy carries only in-frame clones and drops some. Among 150,000 to 200,000 clones listed, 65% to 80% were seen once. Sequences were obtained from peripheral blood. These receptors all come from a man in his fifties or sixties with acute or convalescent COVID-19. Each CDR3 is given with its conserved first and last residue. Fields, in order: J gene, clone size, D gene, V gene, CDR3 DNA, CDR3 protein. A D gene is named only where the DNA matches it firmly. Part of the rows lack a size; the others show once, few, many or a class for expanded clones.

j_call: TRBJ1-2
clone_size: NA
d_call: TRBD1
v_call: TRBV3-1/TRBV3-2
cdr3_nt: TGTGCCAGCAGCCATGGGACAGGGGTCTATGGCTACACCTTC
cdr3_aa: CASSHGTGVYGYTF

j_call: TRBJ2-2
clone_size: NA
d_call: TRBD2
v_call: TRBV7-7
cdr3_nt: TGTGCTAGCAGCTTCCATACTAGCGGGGTAAACACCGGGGAGCTGTTTTTT
cdr3_aa: CASSFHTSGVNTGELFF

j_call: TRBJ2-1
clone_size: once
d_call: TRBD2
v_call: TRBV29-1
cdr3_nt: TGCAGCGTTTCCCCCGGGACTAGCTACTACTTAAGCTCCTACAATGAGCAGTTCTTC
cdr3_aa: CSVSPGTSYYLSSYNEQFF

j_call: TRBJ2-1
clone_size: NA
d_call: NA
v_call: TRBV30
cdr3_nt: TGTGCCTGGTACAGATACAATGAGCAGTTCTTC
cdr3_aa: CAWYRYNEQFF

j_call: TRBJ1-1
clone_size: NA
d_call: NA
v_call: TRBV15
cdr3_nt: TGTGCCACCAGCTCAGACAGAGCGAACACTGAAGCTTTCTTT
cdr3_aa: CATSSDRANTEAFF

j_call: TRBJ1-1
clone_size: NA
d_call: NA
v_call: TRBV7-9
cdr3_nt: TGTGCCAGCAGCTTAGACAGGAACACTGAAGCTTTCTTT
cdr3_aa: CASSLDRNTEAFF

j_call: TRBJ2-7
clone_size: NA
d_call: NA
v_call: TRBV7-3
cdr3_nt: TGTGCCAGCAGCTTAACCCCGGACAGCGAGCAGTACTTC
cdr3_aa: CASSLTPDSEQYF

j_call: TRBJ1-2
clone_size: NA
d_call: TRBD1
v_call: TRBV23-1
cdr3_nt: TGCGCCAGCAGTCAGGGACCGGGACAGAATCTTTATGGCTACACCTTC
cdr3_aa: CASSQGPGQNLYGYTF

j_call: TRBJ2-6
clone_size: NA
d_call: NA
v_call: TRBV5-1
cdr3_nt: TGCGCCAGCAGTGGCTGGAGCTCTGGGGCCAACGTCCTGACTTTC
cdr3_aa: CASSGWSSGANVLTF

j_call: TRBJ2-6
clone_size: NA
d_call: NA
v_call: TRBV24-1
cdr3_nt: TGTGCCACCAGTGATTTAGGGGCTGGGGCCAACGTCCTGACTTTC
cdr3_aa: CATSDLGAGANVLTF

j_call: TRBJ2-1
clone_size: NA
d_call: TRBD1
v_call: TRBV9
cdr3_nt: TGTGCCAGCAGCGTAGACCGGGACAGGGCTGAGCAGTTCTTC
cdr3_aa: CASSVDRDRAEQFF

j_call: TRBJ2-5
clone_size: NA
d_call: NA
v_call: TRBV18
cdr3_nt: TGTGCCAGCTCACCACGAACGGGGGGCCCTCAAGAGACCCAGTACTTC
cdr3_aa: CASSPRTGGPQETQYF

j_call: TRBJ2-2
clone_size: NA
d_call: NA
v_call: TRBV7-9
cdr3_nt: TGTGCCAGCAGCTTAACAGGAATCACCGGGGAGCTGTTTTTT
cdr3_aa: CASSLTGITGELFF

j_call: TRBJ1-1
clone_size: NA
d_call: TRBD1
v_call: TRBV18
cdr3_nt: TGTGCCAGCTCACCTCCCGGCCGGGACAGGGGACTTGAAGCTTTCTTT
cdr3_aa: CASSPPGRDRGLEAFF

j_call: TRBJ2-6
clone_size: NA
d_call: TRBD2
v_call: TRBV28
cdr3_nt: TGTGCCAGCAGTGAATGGGGGGAGGGTCGCTCTGGGGCCAACGTCCTGACTTTC
cdr3_aa: CASSEWGEGRSGANVLTF

j_call: TRBJ2-1
clone_size: many
d_call: TRBD2
v_call: TRBV14
cdr3_nt: TGTGCCAGCAGCCAAGAATGGACTAGCGGATACAATGAGCAGTTCTTC
cdr3_aa: CASSQEWTSGYNEQFF

j_call: TRBJ1-3
clone_size: NA
d_call: NA
v_call: TRBV15
cdr3_nt: TGTGCCACCAGCAGAGATATTGTAGGAAACACCATATATTTT
cdr3_aa: CATSRDIVGNTIYF

j_call: TRBJ2-7
clone_size: NA
d_call: TRBD1
v_call: TRBV30
cdr3_nt: TGTGCCTGGAGGACAGGGACATCTTTCGGCGAGCAGTACTTC
cdr3_aa: CAWRTGTSFGEQYF

j_call: TRBJ2-7
clone_size: once
d_call: TRBD1
v_call: TRBV25-1
cdr3_nt: TGTGCCAGCAGAGAACAGGGGAACGAGCAGTACTTC
cdr3_aa: CASREQGNEQYF

j_call: TRBJ2-6
clone_size: NA
d_call: TRBD1
v_call: TRBV24-1
cdr3_nt: TGTGCCACCAGTGCCACTGACAGGGCCCATGGGGCCAACGTCCTGACTTTC
cdr3_aa: CATSATDRAHGANVLTF

j_call: TRBJ1-5
clone_size: NA
d_call: TRBD1
v_call: TRBV30
cdr3_nt: TGTGCCTGGAGCACAGGGGGCGAACAGCCCCAGCATTTT
cdr3_aa: CAWSTGGEQPQHF

j_call: TRBJ1-6
clone_size: NA
d_call: TRBD1
v_call: TRBV18
cdr3_nt: TGTGCCAGCTCACGGGGACAGCTCGACAATTCACCCCTCCACTTT
cdr3_aa: CASSRGQLDNSPLHF

j_call: TRBJ2-2
clone_size: few
d_call: TRBD1
v_call: TRBV5-4
cdr3_nt: TGTGCCAGCAGCTGGGGGACAGGGGGCGGGGAGCTGTTTTTT
cdr3_aa: CASSWGTGGGELFF

j_call: TRBJ2-1
clone_size: NA
d_call: TRBD1
v_call: TRBV12-5
cdr3_nt: TGTGCTAGTGGTCCGCACGTTGGGACAGGGAACAATGAGCAGTTCTTC
cdr3_aa: CASGPHVGTGNNEQFF

j_call: TRBJ2-5
clone_size: NA
d_call: NA
v_call: TRBV4-3
cdr3_nt: TGCGCCAGCAGCCAAGAAACTTTCCAAGAGACCCAGTACTTC
cdr3_aa: CASSQETFQETQYF

j_call: TRBJ1-1
clone_size: NA
d_call: NA
v_call: TRBV12-5
cdr3_nt: TGTGCTAGTGTCGAGGGTTCCATGAACACTGAAGCTTTCTTT
cdr3_aa: CASVEGSMNTEAFF

j_call: TRBJ2-3
clone_size: NA
d_call: TRBD2
v_call: TRBV24-1
cdr3_nt: TGTGCCACCAGTGAGGATATAGCGGGGGACACAGATACGCAGTATTTT
cdr3_aa: CATSEDIAGDTDTQYF

j_call: TRBJ1-2
clone_size: NA
d_call: TRBD1
v_call: TRBV28
cdr3_nt: TGTGCCAGCAGTTTATCAGGGACAGGGGACTATGGCTACACCTTC
cdr3_aa: CASSLSGTGDYGYTF

j_call: TRBJ2-1
clone_size: NA
d_call: TRBD2
v_call: TRBV24-1
cdr3_nt: TGTGCCACCAGTGCCACGACTAGCGGGGGGGGCTACAATGAGCAGTTCTTC
cdr3_aa: CATSATTSGGGYNEQFF

j_call: TRBJ2-3
clone_size: NA
d_call: TRBD2
v_call: TRBV29-1
cdr3_nt: TGCAGCGTTGAAATCAACGGGGGGGCTGAAGATACGCAGTATTTT
cdr3_aa: CSVEINGGAEDTQYF

j_call: TRBJ2-1
clone_size: NA
d_call: NA
v_call: TRBV7-3
cdr3_nt: TGTGCCAGCAGCGCCACAGGCGAGAAAAACAATGAGCAGTTCTTC
cdr3_aa: CASSATGEKNNEQFF

j_call: TRBJ1-5
clone_size: NA
d_call: NA
v_call: TRBV5-1
cdr3_nt: TGCGCCAGCAGCTTGGGCGAGGGTTCGGGGCAGCCCCAGCATTTT
cdr3_aa: CASSLGEGSGQPQHF

j_call: TRBJ1-1
clone_size: NA
d_call: TRBD1
v_call: TRBV19
cdr3_nt: TGTGCCAGTAGTACGGGACAGGGGACGAACACTGAAGCTTTCTTT
cdr3_aa: CASSTGQGTNTEAFF

j_call: TRBJ2-3
clone_size: NA
d_call: TRBD2
v_call: TRBV6-1
cdr3_nt: TGTGCCAGCAGTGAATTAGGTAGCGGGGGAGGAGATACGCAGTATTTT
cdr3_aa: CASSELGSGGGDTQYF